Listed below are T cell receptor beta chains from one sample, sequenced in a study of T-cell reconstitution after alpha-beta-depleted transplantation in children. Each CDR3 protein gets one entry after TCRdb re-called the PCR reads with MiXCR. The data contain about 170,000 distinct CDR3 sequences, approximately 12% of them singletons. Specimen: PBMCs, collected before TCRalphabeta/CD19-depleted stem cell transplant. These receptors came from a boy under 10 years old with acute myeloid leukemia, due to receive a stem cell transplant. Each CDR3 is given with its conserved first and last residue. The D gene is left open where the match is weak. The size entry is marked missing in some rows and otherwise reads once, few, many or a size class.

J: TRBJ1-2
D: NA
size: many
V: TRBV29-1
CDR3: CSVGHLHYGYTF
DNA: TGCAGCGTTGGCCATTTGCACTATGGCTACACCTTC

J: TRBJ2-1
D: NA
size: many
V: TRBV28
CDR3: CASSREPYNEQFF
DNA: TGTGCCAGCAGTAGGGAACCCTACAATGAGCAGTTCTTC

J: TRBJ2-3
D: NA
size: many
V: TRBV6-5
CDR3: CASSYSRADTQYF
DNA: TGTGCCAGCAGTTACTCGAGGGCAGATACGCAGTATTTT

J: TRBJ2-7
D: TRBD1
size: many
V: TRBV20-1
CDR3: CSARHPGQGLYEQYF
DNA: TGCAGTGCCCGGCATCCGGGACAGGGGTTGTACGAGCAGTACTTC

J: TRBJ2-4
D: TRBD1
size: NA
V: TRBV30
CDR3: CAAQFGQGNIQYF
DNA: TGTGCCGCCCAATTCGGACAGGGGAACATTCAGTACTTC

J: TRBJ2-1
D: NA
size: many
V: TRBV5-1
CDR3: CASSLEGRTDNEQFF
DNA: TGCGCCAGCAGCTTGGAGGGGAGGACGGACAATGAGCAGTTCTTC

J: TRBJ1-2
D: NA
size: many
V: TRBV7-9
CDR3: CASRIVESGVGYTF
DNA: TGTGCCAGCAGGATAGTAGAATCAGGAGTTGGCTACACCTTC

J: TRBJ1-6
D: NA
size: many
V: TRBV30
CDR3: CAWSVEQGGSPLHF
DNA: TGTGCCTGGAGTGTTGAACAGGGAGGTTCACCCCTCCACTTT

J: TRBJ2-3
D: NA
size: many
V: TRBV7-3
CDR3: CASSLSSITDTQYF
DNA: TGTGCCAGCAGCTTAAGTAGCATCACAGATACGCAGTATTTT

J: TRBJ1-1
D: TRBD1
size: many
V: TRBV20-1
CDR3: CSAREIWGQLYYPTEAFF
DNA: TGCAGTGCTAGAGAGATTTGGGGACAGCTTTATTACCCCACTGAAGCTTTCTTT

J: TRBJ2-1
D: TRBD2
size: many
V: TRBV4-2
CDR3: CASSQDIAGAYNEQFF
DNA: TGTGCCAGCAGCCAAGACATAGCGGGGGCGTACAATGAGCAGTTCTTC

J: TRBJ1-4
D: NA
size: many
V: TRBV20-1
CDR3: CSARRRALGGATNEKLFF
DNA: TGCAGTGCTAGACGCCGGGCCCTCGGAGGGGCAACTAATGAAAAACTGTTTTTT

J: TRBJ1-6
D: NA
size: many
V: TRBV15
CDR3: CATSRPADNSPLHF
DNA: TGTGCCACCAGCAGGCCCGCGGATAATTCACCCCTCCACTTT

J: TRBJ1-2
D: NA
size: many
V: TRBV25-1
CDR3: CASSLGPWSKGYTF
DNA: TGTGCCAGCAGCTTGGGGCCCTGGTCGAAGGGCTACACCTTC

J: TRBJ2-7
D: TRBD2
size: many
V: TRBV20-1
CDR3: CSAALGLAGGWSYEQYF
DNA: TGCAGTGCTGCCCTAGGACTAGCGGGAGGGTGGTCCTACGAGCAGTACTTC

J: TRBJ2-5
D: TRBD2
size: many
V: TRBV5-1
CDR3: CASSLTSGSNQETQYF
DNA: TGCGCCAGCAGCTTGACTAGCGGGAGCAACCAAGAGACCCAGTACTTC

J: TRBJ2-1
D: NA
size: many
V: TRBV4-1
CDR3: CASSQADGSRPGRDEQFF
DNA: TGCGCCAGCAGCCAAGCGGACGGGAGCCGACCTGGGAGAGATGAGCAGTTCTTC

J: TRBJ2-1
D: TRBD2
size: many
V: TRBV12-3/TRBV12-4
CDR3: CASSLEGLAGGNEQFF
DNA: TGTGCCAGCAGCCTAGAGGGACTAGCGGGGGGCAATGAGCAGTTCTTC

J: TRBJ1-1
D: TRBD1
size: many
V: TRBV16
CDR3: CASSQRTGFTEAFF
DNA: TGTGCCAGCAGCCAACGGACAGGGTTTACTGAAGCTTTCTTT

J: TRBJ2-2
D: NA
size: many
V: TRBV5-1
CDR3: CASSLAGELFF
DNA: TGCGCCAGCAGCTTGGCCGGGGAGCTGTTTTTT

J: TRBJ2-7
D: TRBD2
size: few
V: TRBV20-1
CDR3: CSARDQRAGTSGSSYEQYF
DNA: TGCAGTGCTAGAGACCAAAGAGCAGGGACTAGCGGGAGCTCCTACGAGCAGTACTTC

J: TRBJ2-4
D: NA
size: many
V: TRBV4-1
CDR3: CASSQDHDGIFAYF
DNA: TGCGCCAGCAGCCAAGATCACGACGGGATATTCGCGTACTTC

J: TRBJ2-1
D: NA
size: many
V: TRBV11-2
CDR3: CASSSGQTMQFF
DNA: TGTGCCAGCAGCTCCGGACAGACGATGCAGTTCTTC

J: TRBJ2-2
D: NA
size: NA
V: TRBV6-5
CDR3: CASSFGEDFPGELFF
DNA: TGTGCCAGCAGTTTCGGGGAGGACTTTCCCGGGGAGCTGTTTTTT

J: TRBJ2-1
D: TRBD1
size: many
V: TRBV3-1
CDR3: CASSPPSGQGSGHEQFF
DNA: TGTGCCAGCAGCCCCCCCTCAGGACAGGGGAGTGGTCATGAGCAGTTCTTC

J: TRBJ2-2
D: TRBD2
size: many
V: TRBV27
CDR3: CASSHRGLAGVTGELFF
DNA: TGTGCCAGCAGTCACCGAGGACTAGCGGGGGTCACCGGGGAGCTGTTTTTT

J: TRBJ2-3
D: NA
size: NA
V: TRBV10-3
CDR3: CAISASAGPDTQYF
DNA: TGTGCCATCAGTGCCTCTGCTGGGCCAGATACGCAGTATTTT

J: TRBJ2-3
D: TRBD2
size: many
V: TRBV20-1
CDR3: CSASAGLAGVGIYTNTQYF
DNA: TGCAGTGCTAGCGCCGGACTAGCGGGAGTGGGCATTTACACAAATACGCAGTATTTT

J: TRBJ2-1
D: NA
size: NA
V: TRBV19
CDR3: CASSITGMNSYNEQFF
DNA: TGTGCCAGTAGTATAACAGGGATGAACTCCTACAATGAGCAGTTCTTC

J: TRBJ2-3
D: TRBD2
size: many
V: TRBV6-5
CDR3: CASSWLAGPGADTQYF
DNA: TGTGCCAGCAGTTGGCTAGCGGGGCCAGGGGCAGATACGCAGTATTTT

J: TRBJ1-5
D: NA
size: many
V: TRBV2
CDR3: CASTPGNSNQPQHF
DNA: TGTGCCAGCACGCCAGGGAATAGCAATCAGCCCCAGCATTTT

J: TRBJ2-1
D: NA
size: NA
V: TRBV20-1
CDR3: CSARVTRGSYNEQFF
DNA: TGCAGTGCTAGAGTTACTAGAGGCTCCTACAATGAGCAGTTCTTC

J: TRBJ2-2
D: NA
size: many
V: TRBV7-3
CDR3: CASSLGFRGPLNTGELFF
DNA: TGTGCCAGCAGCTTAGGGTTTAGGGGACCACTCAACACCGGGGAGCTGTTTTTT

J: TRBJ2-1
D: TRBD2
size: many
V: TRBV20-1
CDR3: CSARGLAEQQFF
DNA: TGCAGTGCTAGAGGACTAGCGGAACAGCAGTTCTTC

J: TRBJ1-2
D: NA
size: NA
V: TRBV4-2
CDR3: CAMGPGQGGGYTF
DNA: TGTGCCATGGGCCCCGGGCAGGGCGGCGGCTACACCTTC

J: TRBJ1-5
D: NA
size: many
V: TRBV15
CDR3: CATSRDPYGNQPQHF
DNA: TGTGCCACCAGCAGGGATCCTTATGGGAATCAGCCCCAGCATTTT

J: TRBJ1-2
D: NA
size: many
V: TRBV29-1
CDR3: CSDESSRYYGYTF
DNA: TGCAGCGACGAGAGTTCCAGATACTATGGCTACACCTTC

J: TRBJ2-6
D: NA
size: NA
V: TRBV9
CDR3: CASSVGVGANVLTF
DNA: TGTGCCAGCAGCGTAGGGGTCGGGGCCAACGTCCTGACTTTC

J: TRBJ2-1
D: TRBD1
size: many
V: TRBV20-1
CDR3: CSARDRGPYNEQFF
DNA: TGCAGTGCTAGGGACAGGGGGCCCTACAATGAGCAGTTCTTC

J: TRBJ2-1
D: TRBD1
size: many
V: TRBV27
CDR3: CASTHLRGQASNNEQFF
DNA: TGTGCCAGCACACACCTTAGGGGACAGGCTTCTAACAATGAGCAGTTCTTC

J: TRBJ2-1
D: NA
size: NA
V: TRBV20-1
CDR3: CSVLGAHNEQFF
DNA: TGCAGTGTCCTGGGGGCCCACAATGAGCAGTTCTTC

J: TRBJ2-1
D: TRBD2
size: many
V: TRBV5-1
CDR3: CASRAELAGLNEQFF
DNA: TGCGCCAGCAGGGCGGAACTAGCGGGGCTCAATGAGCAGTTCTTC

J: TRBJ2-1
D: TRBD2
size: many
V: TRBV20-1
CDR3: CSARDLRTSFSEQFF
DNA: TGCAGTGCTAGAGATTTGCGGACTAGCTTCTCAGAGCAGTTCTTC

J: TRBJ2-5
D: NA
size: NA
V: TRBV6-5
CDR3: CASSPSTEPGTQYF
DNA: TGTGCCAGCAGTCCCTCGACTGAGCCCGGGACCCAGTACTTC

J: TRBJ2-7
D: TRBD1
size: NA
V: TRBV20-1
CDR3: CCASSFTWTGLHYEQYF
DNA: TGCTGTGCTAGCTCGTTTACCTGGACAGGGCTACACTACGAGCAGTACTTC

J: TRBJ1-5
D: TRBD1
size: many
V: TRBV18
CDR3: CASSLQGDQPQHF
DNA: TGTGCCAGCTCCCTACAGGGGGATCAGCCCCAGCATTTT

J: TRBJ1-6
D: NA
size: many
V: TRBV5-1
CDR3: CASSLQSSYNSPLHF
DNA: TGCGCCAGCAGCTTGCAGAGCTCCTATAATTCACCCCTCCACTTT

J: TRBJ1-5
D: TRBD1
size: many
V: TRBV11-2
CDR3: CASSLSGQGAYSNQPQHF
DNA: TGTGCCAGCAGCTTATCTGGGCAGGGGGCATATAGCAATCAGCCCCAGCATTTT

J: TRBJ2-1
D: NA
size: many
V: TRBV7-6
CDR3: CASSTLDRAYNEQFF
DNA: TGTGCCAGCAGCACTCTGGACCGGGCCTACAATGAGCAGTTCTTC

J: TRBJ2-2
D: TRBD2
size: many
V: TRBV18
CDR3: CASSPFRTSGSYTGELFF
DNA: TGTGCCAGCTCACCATTCCGGACTAGCGGGAGTTACACCGGGGAGCTGTTTTTT

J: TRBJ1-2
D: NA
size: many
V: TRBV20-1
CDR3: CSARDRDSAYGYTF
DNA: TGCAGTGCTAGAGATAGGGATTCAGCCTATGGCTACACCTTC

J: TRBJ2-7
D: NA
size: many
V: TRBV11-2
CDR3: CASSLDRGYEQYF
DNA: TGTGCCAGCAGCTTAGATCGGGGATACGAGCAGTACTTC

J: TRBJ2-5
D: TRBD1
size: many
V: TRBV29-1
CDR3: CSADRGQGTQYF
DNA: TGCAGCGCGGACAGGGGGCAGGGGACCCAGTACTTC